This passage covers 10 T cell receptor beta chains from one sample sequenced in a study of blood T cells in healthy people across ages. The authors ran a second PCR of roughly 6 to 12 cycles using a sample-barcoded 5' primer and a J-beta primer mix. TCRdb recomputed calls from the 5' RACE reads with MiXCR, one row per CDR3 protein. The sample carries around 1,500,000 distinct CDR3 sequences, roughly 45% recorded once. Sample: blood. All receptors derive from a woman aged 18-29 years in good health.

V and J are TRBV28 and TRBJ1-6, with TRBD1 matching over 7 bases. Germline V lookup: CDR1 MDHEN, CDR2 SYDVKM. The V gene end was trimmed by 4 bases and the J gene end by 9 bases; junction bases not matched to a gene: 6. CDR3 length equals 14 residues. The CDR3 coding sequence is TGTGCCAGCAGTTACAGGGGTTTAGGTTCACCCCTCCACTTT. Translated, it gives CASSYRGLGSPLHF.

This clonotype was detected only a few times. The chain uses TRBV14 and TRBJ2-1, with 13 bases fitting TRBD2. The germline CDR1 and CDR2 sequences are SGHDN and FVKESK. The CDR3 extends over 17 amino acids. The V segment lost 1 base and the J segment 9 bases; nucleotides outside the gene matches: 9. The CDR3 loop reads CASSQGVGTSGILEQFF. In DNA, the CDR3 is TGTGCCAGCAGCCAAGGGGTAGGGACTAGCGGGATACTTGAGCAGTTCTTC.

This chain uses TRBV5-1 with TRBJ2-5; 10 nucleotides line up with TRBD2. Gene TRBJ2-7 matches the end of the DNA better, so the J call may be wrong. The CDR3 is made up of 14 amino acids. CDR1 is SGHRS and CDR2 is YFSETQ in the germline V gene. As DNA, the CDR3 is TGCGCCAGCAGCGTAAGCGGGAGGGCCTCCGAGCAGTACTTC. It yields the protein CASSVSGRASEQYF.

The J gene is TRBJ1-2, the V gene TRBV28, with D perhaps TRBD1 (5 bases). V was clipped by 6 bases and J by 6 bases, with 20 bases between them. Germline CDR1 and CDR2: MDHEN and SYDVKM. The CDR3 extends over 15 amino acids. The CDR3 spells CASSYTPGPDHGYTF. CDR3 DNA: TGTGCCAGCAGCTATACACCGGGACCTGATCATGGCTACACCTTC.

This clonotype was seen a few times. The V call is TRBV25-1, the J call TRBJ2-4, with 7 bases matching TRBD2. The germline gives CDR1 MGHDK, CDR2 SYGVNS. V lost 1 base, J lost 0 bases, and 12 bases stayed unmatched. The CDR3 contains 19 residues. The CDR3 spells CASSELGAGTTLAKNIQYF. In nucleotides, the CDR3 is TGTGCCAGCAGTGAATTGGGAGCGGGAACAACCCTAGCCAAAAACATTCAGTACTTC.

This chain connects TRBV11-2 to TRBJ2-1, with D perhaps matching TRBD1 (5 bases). This CDR3 region has 14 residues. Germline V gene sequence: CDR1 SGHAT, CDR2 FQNNGV. V lost 1 base and J 15 bases, leaving 19 bases between the germline ends. The CDR3 nucleotides are TGTGCCAGCAGCTTAGGGGCTGTCAGGGTTCCCCCGTTCTTC. Amino acids: CASSLGAVRVPPFF. The whole variable domain, filled in from reference TRBV11-2 and TRBJ2-1, reads EAGVAQSPRYKIIEKRQSVAFWCNPISGHATLYWYQQILGQGPKLLIQFQNNGVVDDSQLPKDRFSAERLKGVDSTLKIQPAKLEDSAVYLCASSLGAVRVPPFFGPGTRLTVL.

V usage is TRBV12-3 or TRBV12-4 and J usage is TRBJ1-6, with D possibly being TRBD1 (5 bases). V was shortened by 3 bases and J by 7 bases, with 13 bases between the two germline ends. This CDR3 is built from 15 residues. CDR3 bases: TGTGCCAGCAGTTTTAGTGGGACCCTCAATTCACCCCTCCACTTT. It yields the protein CASSFSGTLNSPLHF.

The J gene is TRBJ2-1, the V gene TRBV6-6; tentatively, D is TRBD1 (6 bases). The CDR3 extends over 17 amino acids. Trimming took 2 bases from V and 4 from J, leaving 18 bases between them. The germline gives CDR1 MNHNY, CDR2 SVGAGI (reference sequence). This chain's CDR3 is CASSYIRGPGVYNEQFF. CDR3 DNA sequence: TGTGCCAGCAGTTACATCAGGGGACCTGGGGTATACAATGAGCAGTTCTTC.

V usage is TRBV10-1 and J usage is TRBJ2-4; the match to TRBD1 covers 12 bases. The end of the DNA aligns better with TRBJ2-7, so the J call may be wrong. The CDR3 contains 15 residues. Germline values: CDR1 WNHNN, CDR2 SYGVQD (reference sequence). The DNA of the CDR3 is TGCGCCAGCAGTGAGTCGGGGACAGGGGGCGACGAGCAGTACTTC. Its protein is CASSESGTGGDEQYF.

The CDR3, as DNA: TGTGCCAGCAGCCATGGTCGGGGGCCGAGCTCCTACGAGCAGTACTTC. It specifies CASSHGRGPSSYEQYF. The chain recombines TRBV7-9 with TRBJ2-7, with D possibly being TRBD1 or TRBD2 (6 bases each). The CDR3 has 16 amino acids. Germline V lookup: CDR1 SEHNR, CDR2 FQNEAQ (reference sequence). V lost 5 bases, J lost 0 bases, and 17 bases lay in between.